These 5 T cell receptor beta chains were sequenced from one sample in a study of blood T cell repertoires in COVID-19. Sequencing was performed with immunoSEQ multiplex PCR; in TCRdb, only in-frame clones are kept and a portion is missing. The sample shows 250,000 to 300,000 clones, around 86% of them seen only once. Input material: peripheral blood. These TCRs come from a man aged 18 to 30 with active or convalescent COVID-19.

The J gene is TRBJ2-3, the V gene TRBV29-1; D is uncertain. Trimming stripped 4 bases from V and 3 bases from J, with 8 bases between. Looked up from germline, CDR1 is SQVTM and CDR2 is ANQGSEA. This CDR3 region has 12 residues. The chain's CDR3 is CSVGEETDTQYF. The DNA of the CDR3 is TGCAGCGTTGGAGAGGAGACAGATACGCAGTATTTT.

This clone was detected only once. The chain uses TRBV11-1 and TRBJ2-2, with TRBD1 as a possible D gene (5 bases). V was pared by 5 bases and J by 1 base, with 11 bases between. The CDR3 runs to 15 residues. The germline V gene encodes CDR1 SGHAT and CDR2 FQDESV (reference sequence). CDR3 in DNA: TGTGCCAGCAGCCTGCGTACAGGGAACACCGGGGAGCTGTTTTTT. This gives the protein CASSLRTGNTGELFF. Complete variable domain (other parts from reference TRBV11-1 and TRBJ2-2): EAEVAQSPRYKITEKSQAVAFWCDPISGHATLYWYRQILGQGPELLVQFQDESVVDDSQLPKDRFSAERLKGVDSTLKIQPAELGDSAMYLCASSLRTGNTGELFFGEGSRLTVL.

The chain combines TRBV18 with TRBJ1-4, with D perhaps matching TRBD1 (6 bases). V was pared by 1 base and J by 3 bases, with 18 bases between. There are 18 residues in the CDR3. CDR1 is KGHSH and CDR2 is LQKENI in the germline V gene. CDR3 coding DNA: TGTGCCAGCTCACCACTTTGGTCCCAGGGGACGGCTAATGAAAAACTGTTTTTT. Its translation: CASSPLWSQGTANEKLFF.

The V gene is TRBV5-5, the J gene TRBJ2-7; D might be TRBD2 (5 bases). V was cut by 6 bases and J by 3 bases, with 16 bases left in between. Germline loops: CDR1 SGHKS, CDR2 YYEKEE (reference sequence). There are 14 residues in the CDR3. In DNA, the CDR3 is TGTGCCAGCACCAGCGGTTTCGGGAACTACGAGCAGTACTTC. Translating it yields CASTSGFGNYEQYF.

This chain's CDR3 is CASSVGNTGAYEQYF. The CDR3 bases are TGTGCCAGCAGCGTGGGTAATACAGGGGCCTACGAGCAGTACTTC. This chain uses TRBV9 with TRBJ2-7; the match to TRBD1 covers 7 bases. With V trimmed by 2 bases and J by 2 bases, 7 bases remained unmatched. Germline V gene lookup returns CDR1 SGDLS and CDR2 YYNGEE. The length of the CDR3 is 15 residues.